The rows below give T cell receptor beta chains drawn from one sample of a study of cytomegalovirus exposure and HLA in healthy donors. Generated by immunoSEQ multiplex PCR, the TCRdb table keeps only in-frame clones and is missing some. Counted here are under 140,000 clones, 65% to 80% occurring once; the ten biggest clones make up 6.2%. The specimen sequenced was PBMCs. These receptors all stem from a man younger than 45 in good health and CMV-seropositive. CDR3s include the opening cysteine and the closing phenylalanine or tryptophan. Fields, in order: J gene, D gene, clone size, V gene, CDR3 DNA, CDR3 protein. A D gene is named only where the DNA matches it firmly. Clone size is not always given. Where it is, it says once, few, many or a class for expanded clones.

>TRBJ1-6|TRBD1|NA|TRBV6-5
TGTGCCAGCAGGAAAGGGACAGGGCTTGCGGCACCCCTCCACTTT
CASRKGTGLAAPLHF
>TRBJ1-4|TRBD1|NA|TRBV19
TGTGCCAGTAGCGACCGGACAGGGGGGGGTGAAAAACTGTTTTTT
CASSDRTGGGEKLFF
>TRBJ1-2|NA|NA|TRBV29-1
TGCAGCGTTGATGTCCAGGTTTGTCGCTACACCTTC
CSVDVQVCRYTF
>TRBJ2-7|TRBD1|NA|TRBV11-3
TGTGCCAGCAGCTCGTCGGGACAGGCGTCCTACGAGCAGTACTTC
CASSSSGQASYEQYF
>TRBJ2-2|NA|NA|TRBV30
TGTGCCTGGAGAGGACAGATGGACACCGGGGAGCTGTTTTTT
CAWRGQMDTGELFF
>TRBJ1-4|NA|NA|TRBV30
TGTGCCTGGAGGCCGGGTGCAACTAATGAAAAACTGTTTTTT
CAWRPGATNEKLFF
>TRBJ2-1|NA|NA|TRBV13
TGTGCCAGCAGCTTGACAGCTACCCTCTACAATGAGCAGTTCTCTCGCTACAATGAGCAGTTCTTC
CASSLTATLYNEQFSRYNEQFF
>TRBJ2-7|NA|NA|TRBV7-9
TGTGCCAGCAGCTTAGGGCGGGGCCTCACCTACGAGCAGTACTTC
CASSLGRGLTYEQYF
>TRBJ1-2|NA|NA|TRBV19
TGTGCCAGTAGTATATCCAGGTCGTATTCCTGGGGCTACACCTTC
CASSISRSYSWGYTF
>TRBJ2-7|NA|NA|TRBV5-6
TGTGCCAGCAGCTTGGACACCTCCTACGAGCAGTACTTC
CASSLDTSYEQYF
>TRBJ2-2|TRBD1|NA|TRBV7-6
TGTGCCAGCAGCTCGGACAGGGGATCGGACACCGGGGAGCTGTTTTTT
CASSSDRGSDTGELFF
>TRBJ2-7|NA|NA|TRBV28
TGTGCCAGCAGTCCGGGGGGCGGATCTTCCTACGAGCAGTACTTC
CASSPGGGSSYEQYF
>TRBJ1-4|NA|NA|TRBV18
TGTGCCAGCCCCCATCCAGAAGCAACTAATGAAAAACTGTTTTTT
CASPHPEATNEKLFF
>TRBJ2-2|TRBD2|once|TRBV25-1
TGTGCCAGCACCCCTTTCGGGGGGGGGAACACCGGGGAGCTGTTTTTT
CASTPFGGGNTGELFF
>TRBJ2-7|TRBD2|NA|TRBV5-6
TGTGCCAGCAGCTCTCTGGGGGCTAGCGGGGGGCTTTCCTACGAGCAGTACTTC
CASSSLGASGGLSYEQYF
>TRBJ2-5|NA|once|TRBV25-1
TGTGCCAGCAGCAAACGGAGGTCTCCCGAGAGGCAGTACTTC
CASSKRRSPERQYF
>TRBJ2-1|TRBD2|NA|TRBV10-1
TGCGCCAGCAGTCCGGGACTAGCGGGGGGGGACTTCTGGGATGAGCAGTTCTTC
CASSPGLAGGDFWDEQFF
>TRBJ2-2|NA|NA|TRBV7-8
TGTGCCAGCAGCTTAGACCCTAGCAAGGGCACCGGGGAGCTGTTTTTT
CASSLDPSKGTGELFF
>TRBJ2-5|TRBD2|few|TRBV5-1
TGCGCCAGCAGCTTGGGCGGGGGCCAAGAGACCCAGTACTTC
CASSLGGGQETQYF
>TRBJ1-2|NA|NA|TRBV2
TGTGCCAGCAGTACGGACAGCTATGGCTACACCTTC
CASSTDSYGYTF
>TRBJ2-1|NA|NA|TRBV10-3
TGTGCCATCAGCGGACAGATTAACAATGAGCAGTTCTTC
CAISGQINNEQFF
>TRBJ2-7|NA|NA|TRBV5-1
TGCGCCAGCAGCTTGGGGACATCCGGCGACGAGCAGTACTTC
CASSLGTSGDEQYF
>TRBJ2-7|TRBD1|NA|TRBV29-1
TGCAGCGTTGCGGACAGGGGTGGGTACGAGCAGTACTTC
CSVADRGGYEQYF
>TRBJ2-5|NA|NA|TRBV11-3
TGTGCCAGCAGCTTAGACAGGGCGGCGGAGACCCAGTACTTC
CASSLDRAAETQYF
>TRBJ1-3|NA|medium-sized|TRBV19
TGTGCCTCAAACGCCAGGGGTTCTGGAAACACCATATATTTT
CASNARGSGNTIYF
>TRBJ1-3|TRBD1|NA|TRBV4-1
TGCGCCAGCAGCAACAGGGGTTACTCTGGAAACACCATATATTTT
CASSNRGYSGNTIYF
>TRBJ2-7|NA|NA|TRBV11-3
TGTGCCAGCAGTATTAACGGGGATCGGGACTACGAGCAGTACTTC
CASSINGDRDYEQYF
>TRBJ2-7|TRBD1|NA|TRBV10-3
TGTGCCATCAGGGCAGGGGGTTCCTACGAGCAGTACTTC
CAIRAGGSYEQYF
>TRBJ2-1|NA|once|TRBV7-2
TGTGCCAGCAGCTTATCTTTGGAGCCGGGCAATGAGCAGTTCTTC
CASSLSLEPGNEQFF
>TRBJ1-1|TRBD1|NA|TRBV10-3
TGTGCCACCCAGGGGACAGGGGAAGCTTTCTTT
CATQGTGEAFF
>TRBJ2-3|TRBD1|many|TRBV7-9
TGTGCCAGCAGCGGAGGACAGGGTCTTAGCACAGATACGCAGTATTTT
CASSGGQGLSTDTQYF
>TRBJ1-4|TRBD1|NA|TRBV5-6
TGTGCCAGCAGCCGGACAGGGCGGGGGACCTATGAAAAACTGTTTTTT
CASSRTGRGTYEKLFF
>TRBJ1-4|NA|NA|TRBV7-8
TGTGCCAGCAGCTTGTCCAGGTTAGGTGAAAAACTGTTTTTT
CASSLSRLGEKLFF
>TRBJ1-1|NA|NA|TRBV5-1
TGCGCCAGCGCTGCTAACCAAGGAGGGAACACTGAAGCTTTCTTT
CASAANQGGNTEAFF
>TRBJ2-1|NA|NA|TRBV6-1
TGTGCCAGCAGTGAAGATCAGGGGCCGCGAGGGCAGTTCTTC
CASSEDQGPRGQFF
>TRBJ1-3|NA|NA|TRBV4-1
TGCGCCAGCAGCCAAGAATACGCGGGGGCTGGAAACACCATATATTTT
CASSQEYAGAGNTIYF
>TRBJ2-5|TRBD1|NA|TRBV6-1
TGTGCCAGCAGTGTCGTGCGACAGGGTCAAGAGACCCAGTACTTC
CASSVVRQGQETQYF
>TRBJ2-3|NA|NA|TRBV12-5
TGTGCTAGTGGCGCAGTGACTAGCACAGATACGCAGTATTTT
CASGAVTSTDTQYF
>TRBJ2-4|NA|NA|TRBV7-5
TGTGTCAGAAGCTTATGGACAACGGGAAACATTCAGTACTTC
CVRSLWTTGNIQYF
>TRBJ1-6|NA|NA|TRBV6-4
TGTGCCAGCAGTCCTTCAGGGAATTCACCCCTCCACTTT
CASSPSGNSPLHF
>TRBJ2-4|TRBD2|once|TRBV7-9
TGTGCCAGCAGACAGACGGGGGGAAACATTCAGTACTTC
CASRQTGGNIQYF
>TRBJ1-2|TRBD1|NA|TRBV19
TGTGCCAGTAGTATAGATCATGACAGGGACTATGGCTACACCTTC
CASSIDHDRDYGYTF
>TRBJ1-3|TRBD1|NA|TRBV19
TGTGCCAGTAGTTTCTCCGGGACAGTTTCTGGAAACACCATATATTTT
CASSFSGTVSGNTIYF
>TRBJ1-1|NA|NA|TRBV19
TGTGCCAGTAGTATCGGGGGGATGAACACTGAAGCTTTCTTT
CASSIGGMNTEAFF
>TRBJ1-1|NA|few|TRBV10-3
TGTGCCATCAGTGAGTCTGGCAGGGCCTTCATGAACACTGAAGCTTTCTTT
CAISESGRAFMNTEAFF
>TRBJ1-1|TRBD1|few|TRBV7-9
TGTGCCAGCAGCCCGGAGGGGGCGGACGAAGCTTTCTTT
CASSPEGADEAFF
>TRBJ1-5|NA|once|TRBV7-2
TGTGCCAGCAGCTTAGTAGGCGGCATAAATCAGCCCCAGCATTTT
CASSLVGGINQPQHF
>TRBJ2-2|TRBD2|NA|TRBV9
TGTGCCAGCAGCAAGGGACTAGCGGGGGGGAAGAAGGACACCGGGGAGCTGTTTTTT
CASSKGLAGGKKDTGELFF
>TRBJ1-3|NA|NA|TRBV7-6
TGTGCCAGCAGCTTACGGACAGCCCTCCCTGGAAACACCATATATTTT
CASSLRTALPGNTIYF
>TRBJ2-7|TRBD1|NA|TRBV18
TGTGCCAGCTCACCACCCAACAGGGGAGACTACGAGCAGTACTTC
CASSPPNRGDYEQYF
>TRBJ2-2|TRBD2|NA|TRBV2
TGTGCCAGCAGTGAAACTAGCGGGGGCGCGAACACCGGGGAGCTGTTTTTT
CASSETSGGANTGELFF
>TRBJ2-1|NA|NA|TRBV5-5
TGTGCCAGCAGCTTGGGACTCATAAGCTCCTACAATGAGCAGTTCTTC
CASSLGLISSYNEQFF
>TRBJ2-2|NA|NA|TRBV7-9
TGTGCCAGCAGCTTAACCCTCCTTCGCGGGGGCCAAACCGGGGAGCTGTTTTTT
CASSLTLLRGGQTGELFF
>TRBJ1-6|NA|NA|TRBV28
TGTGCCAGCAGTCCGTTGCCGGGACTGAGGGGCTATAATTCACCCCTCCACTTT
CASSPLPGLRGYNSPLHF
>TRBJ1-3|NA|NA|TRBV19
TGTGCCAGTTCCGGGAATGTGGGTGGAAACACCATATATTTT
CASSGNVGGNTIYF
>TRBJ2-7|TRBD1|NA|TRBV19
TGTGCCAGTAGTCCAAGGGGGACAGGGGCTCCCTACGAGCAGTACTTC
CASSPRGTGAPYEQYF
>TRBJ1-1|NA|NA|TRBV11-2
TGTGCCAGCAGCTTAGACGTTTCGGGGGAGGGGGTGAACACTGAAGCTTTCTTT
CASSLDVSGEGVNTEAFF
>TRBJ2-3|NA|NA|TRBV5-1
TGCGCCAGCACCCCGGGGGTTGGAAGCACAGATACGCAGTATTTT
CASTPGVGSTDTQYF
>TRBJ2-1|NA|NA|TRBV7-9
TGTGCCAGCAGCCCCCTCAACGGGGAGTACAATGAGCAGTTCTTC
CASSPLNGEYNEQFF
>TRBJ2-7|NA|NA|TRBV9
TGTGCCAGCAATAGGGGGGGCCGCTCCTACGAGCAGTACTTC
CASNRGGRSYEQYF